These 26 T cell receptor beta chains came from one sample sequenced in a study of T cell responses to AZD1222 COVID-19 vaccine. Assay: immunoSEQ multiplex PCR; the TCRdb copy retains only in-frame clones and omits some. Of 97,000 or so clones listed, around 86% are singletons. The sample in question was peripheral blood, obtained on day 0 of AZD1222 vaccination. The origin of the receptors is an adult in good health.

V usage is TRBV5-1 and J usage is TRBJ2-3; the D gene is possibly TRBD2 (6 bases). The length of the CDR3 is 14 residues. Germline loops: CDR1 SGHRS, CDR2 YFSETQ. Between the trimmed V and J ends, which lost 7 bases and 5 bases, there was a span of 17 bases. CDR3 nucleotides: TGCGCCAGCGAGTTTGGCGGGGCGAAAGATACGCAGTATTTT. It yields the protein CASEFGGAKDTQYF.

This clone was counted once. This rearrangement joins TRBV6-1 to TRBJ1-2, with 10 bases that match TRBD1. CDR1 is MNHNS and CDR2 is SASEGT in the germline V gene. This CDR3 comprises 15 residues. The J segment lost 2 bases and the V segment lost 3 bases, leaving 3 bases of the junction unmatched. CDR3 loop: CASSDGDRGNYGYTF. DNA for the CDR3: TGTGCCAGCAGTGACGGGGACAGGGGAAACTATGGCTACACCTTC.

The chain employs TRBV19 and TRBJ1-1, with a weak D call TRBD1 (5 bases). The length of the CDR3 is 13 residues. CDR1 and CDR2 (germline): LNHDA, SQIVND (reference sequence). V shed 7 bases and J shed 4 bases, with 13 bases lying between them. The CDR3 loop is CASTNRGGTEAFF. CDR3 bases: TGTGCCAGTACCAACCGGGGGGGCACTGAAGCTTTCTTT.

The CDR3, as DNA: TGTGCCAGCAGCGACCAGGGGGGGACTAATGAAAAACTGTTTTTT. This translates into CASSDQGGTNEKLFF. V is TRBV5-4 and J is TRBJ1-4; 7 bases match TRBD1. Germline V gene data show CDR1 as SGHNT and CDR2 as YYREEE (reference sequence). The CDR3 runs 15 residues. V dropped 4 bases and J dropped 2; count of bases not matched to a gene: 5.

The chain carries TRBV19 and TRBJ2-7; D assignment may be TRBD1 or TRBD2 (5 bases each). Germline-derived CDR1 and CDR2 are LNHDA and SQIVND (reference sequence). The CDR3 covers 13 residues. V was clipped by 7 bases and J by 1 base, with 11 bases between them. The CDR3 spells CASTGPNSYEQYF. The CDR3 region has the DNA TGTGCCAGTACGGGACCGAATTCCTACGAGCAGTACTTC. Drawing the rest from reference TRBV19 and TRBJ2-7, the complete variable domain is DGGITQSPKYLFRKEGQNVTLSCEQNLNHDAMYWYRQDPGQGLRLIYYSQIVNDFQKGDIAEGYSVSREKKESFPLTVTSAQKNPTAFYLCASTGPNSYEQYFGPGTRLTVT.

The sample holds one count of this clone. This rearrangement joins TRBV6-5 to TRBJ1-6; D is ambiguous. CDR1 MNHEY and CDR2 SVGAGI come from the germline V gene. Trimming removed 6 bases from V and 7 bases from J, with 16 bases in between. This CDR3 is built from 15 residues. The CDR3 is CASSSSGVGNSPLHF. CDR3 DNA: TGTGCCAGCAGCTCGTCTGGGGTTGGGAATTCACCCCTCCACTTT.

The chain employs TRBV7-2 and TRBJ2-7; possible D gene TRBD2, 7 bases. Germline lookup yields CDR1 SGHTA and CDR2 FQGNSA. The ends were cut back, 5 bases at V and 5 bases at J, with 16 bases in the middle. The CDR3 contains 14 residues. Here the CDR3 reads CASSRGGGGHEQYF. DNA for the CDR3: TGTGCCAGCAGCCGTGGGGGGGGCGGCCACGAGCAGTACTTC. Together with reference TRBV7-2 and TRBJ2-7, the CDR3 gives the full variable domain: GAGVSQSPSNKVTEKGKDVELRCDPISGHTALYWYRQSLGQGLEFLIYFQGNSAPDKSGLPSDRFSAERTGGSVSTLTIQRTQQEDSAVYLCASSRGGGGHEQYFGPGTRLTVT.

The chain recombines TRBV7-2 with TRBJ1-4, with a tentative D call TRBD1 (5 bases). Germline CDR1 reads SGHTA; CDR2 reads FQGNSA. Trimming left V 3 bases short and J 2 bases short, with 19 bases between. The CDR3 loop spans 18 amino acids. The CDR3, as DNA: TGTGCCAGCAGCTTCTTAGATCTAGGGGCGTCGACTAATGAAAAACTGTTTTTT. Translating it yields CASSFLDLGASTNEKLFF.

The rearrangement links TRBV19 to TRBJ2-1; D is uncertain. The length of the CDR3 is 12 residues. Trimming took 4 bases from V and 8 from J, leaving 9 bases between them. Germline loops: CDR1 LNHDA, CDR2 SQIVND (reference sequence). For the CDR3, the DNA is TGTGCCAGTAGTACTAGAAGTGATGAGCAGTTCTTC. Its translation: CASSTRSDEQFF.

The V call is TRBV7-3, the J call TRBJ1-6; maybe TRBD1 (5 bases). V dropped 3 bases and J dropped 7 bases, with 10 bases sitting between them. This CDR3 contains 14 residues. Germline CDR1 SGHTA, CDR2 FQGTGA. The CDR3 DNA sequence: TGTGCCAGCAGCTTCCAGGGTCAAAATTCACCCCTCCACTTT. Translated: CASSFQGQNSPLHF.

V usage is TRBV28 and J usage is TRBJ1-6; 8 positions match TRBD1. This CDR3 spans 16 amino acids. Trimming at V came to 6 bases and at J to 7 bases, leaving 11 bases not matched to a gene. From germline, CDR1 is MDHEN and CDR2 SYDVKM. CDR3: CASSGPAGTGNSPLHF. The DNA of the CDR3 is TGTGCCAGCAGCGGTCCGGCGGGGACAGGAAATTCACCCCTCCACTTT.

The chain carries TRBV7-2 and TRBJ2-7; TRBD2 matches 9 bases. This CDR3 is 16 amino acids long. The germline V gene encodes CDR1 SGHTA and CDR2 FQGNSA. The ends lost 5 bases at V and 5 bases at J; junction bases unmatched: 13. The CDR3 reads CASSPEWRGGRNEQYF. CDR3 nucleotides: TGTGCCAGCAGCCCTGAATGGCGGGGGGGCCGGAACGAGCAGTACTTC.

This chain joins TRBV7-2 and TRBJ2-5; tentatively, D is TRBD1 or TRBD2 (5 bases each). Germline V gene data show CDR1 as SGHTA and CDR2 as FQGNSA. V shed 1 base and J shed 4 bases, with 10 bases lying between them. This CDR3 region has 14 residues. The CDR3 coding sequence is TGTGCCAGCAGCTTAGTTTCTGGGACAGAGACCCAGTACTTC. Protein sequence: CASSLVSGTETQYF. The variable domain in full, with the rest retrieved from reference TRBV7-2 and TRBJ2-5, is GAGVSQSPSNKVTEKGKDVELRCDPISGHTALYWYRQSLGQGLEFLIYFQGNSAPDKSGLPSDRFSAERTGGSVSTLTIQRTQQEDSAVYLCASSLVSGTETQYFGPGTRLLVL.

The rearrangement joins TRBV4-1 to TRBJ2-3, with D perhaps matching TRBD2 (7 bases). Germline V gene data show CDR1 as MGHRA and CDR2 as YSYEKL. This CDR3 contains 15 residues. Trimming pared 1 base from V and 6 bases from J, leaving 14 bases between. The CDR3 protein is CASSQGWGGRDTQYF. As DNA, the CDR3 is TGCGCCAGCAGCCAAGGTTGGGGGGGGCGGGATACGCAGTATTTT.

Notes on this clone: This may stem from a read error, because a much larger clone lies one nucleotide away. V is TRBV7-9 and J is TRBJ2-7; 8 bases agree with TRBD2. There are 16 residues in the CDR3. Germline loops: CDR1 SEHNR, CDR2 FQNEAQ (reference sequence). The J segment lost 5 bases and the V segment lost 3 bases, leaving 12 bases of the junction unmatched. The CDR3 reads CASSFGGEGGPDEQYF. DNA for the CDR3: TGTGCCAGCAGCTTCGGGGGGGAAGGGGGGCCCGACGAGCAGTACTTC.

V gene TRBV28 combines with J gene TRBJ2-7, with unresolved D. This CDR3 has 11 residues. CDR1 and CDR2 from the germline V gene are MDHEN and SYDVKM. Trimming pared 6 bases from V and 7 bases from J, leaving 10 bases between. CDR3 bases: TGTGCCAGCAGGATTAGTGGAGAGCAGTACTTC. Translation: CASRISGEQYF. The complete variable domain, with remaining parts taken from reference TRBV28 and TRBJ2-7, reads DVKVTQSSRYLVKRTGEKVFLECVQDMDHENMFWYRQDPGLGLRLIYFSYDVKMKEKGDIPEGYSVSREKKERFSLILESASTNQTSMYLCASRISGEQYFGPGTRLTVT.

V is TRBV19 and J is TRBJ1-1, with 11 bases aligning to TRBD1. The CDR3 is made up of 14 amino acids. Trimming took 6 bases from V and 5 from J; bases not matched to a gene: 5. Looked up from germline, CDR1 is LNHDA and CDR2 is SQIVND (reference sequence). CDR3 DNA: TGTGCCAGTAGGACGGGACAGGGGGGGACTGAAGCTTTCTTT. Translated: CASRTGQGGTEAFF.

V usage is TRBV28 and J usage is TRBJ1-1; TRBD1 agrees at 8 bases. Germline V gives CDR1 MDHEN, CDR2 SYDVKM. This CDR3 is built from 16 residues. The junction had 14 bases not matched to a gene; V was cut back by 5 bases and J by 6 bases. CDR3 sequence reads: CASSHYLDRGRPEAFF. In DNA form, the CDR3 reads TGTGCCAGCAGTCACTACCTTGACAGGGGAAGACCTGAAGCTTTCTTT.

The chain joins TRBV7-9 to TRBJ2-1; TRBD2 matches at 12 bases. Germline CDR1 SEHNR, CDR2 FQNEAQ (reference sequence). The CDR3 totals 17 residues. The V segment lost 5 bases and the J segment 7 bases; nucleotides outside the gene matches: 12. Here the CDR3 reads CASSTRLSGTSGNEQFF. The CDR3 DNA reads TGTGCCAGCAGCACACGCCTCTCCGGGACTAGCGGGAATGAGCAGTTCTTC.

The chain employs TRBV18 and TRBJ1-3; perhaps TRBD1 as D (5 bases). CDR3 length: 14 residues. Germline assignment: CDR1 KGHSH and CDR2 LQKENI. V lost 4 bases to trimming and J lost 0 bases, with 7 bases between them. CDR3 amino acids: CASSQQASGNTIYF. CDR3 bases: TGTGCCAGCTCACAACAGGCCTCTGGAAACACCATATATTTT.

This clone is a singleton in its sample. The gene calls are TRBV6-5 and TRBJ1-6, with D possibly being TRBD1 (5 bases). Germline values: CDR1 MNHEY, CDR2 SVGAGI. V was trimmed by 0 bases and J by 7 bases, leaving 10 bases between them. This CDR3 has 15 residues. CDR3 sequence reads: CASSYSGGFNSPLHF. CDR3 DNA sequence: TGTGCCAGCAGTTACTCGGGGGGTTTCAATTCACCCCTCCACTTT.

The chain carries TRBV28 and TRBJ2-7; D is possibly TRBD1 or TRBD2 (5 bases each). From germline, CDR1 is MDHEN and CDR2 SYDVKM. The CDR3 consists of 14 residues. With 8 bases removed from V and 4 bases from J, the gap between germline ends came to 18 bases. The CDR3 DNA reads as TGTGCCAGCGTACCATCGGCAGGGAGATACGAGCAGTACTTC. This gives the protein CASVPSAGRYEQYF.

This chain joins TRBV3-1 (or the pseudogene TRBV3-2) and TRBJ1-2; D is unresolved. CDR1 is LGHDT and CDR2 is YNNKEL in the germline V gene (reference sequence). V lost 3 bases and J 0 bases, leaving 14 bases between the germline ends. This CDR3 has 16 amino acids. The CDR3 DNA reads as TGTGCCAGCAGCCACTCGCGCATAGTTTCTAACTATGGCTACACCTTC. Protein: CASSHSRIVSNYGYTF.

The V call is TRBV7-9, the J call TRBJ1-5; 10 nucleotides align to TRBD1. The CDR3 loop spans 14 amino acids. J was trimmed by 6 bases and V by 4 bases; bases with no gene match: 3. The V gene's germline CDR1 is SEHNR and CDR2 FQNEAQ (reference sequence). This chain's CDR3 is CASSYGQGVQPQHF. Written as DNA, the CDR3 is TGTGCCAGCAGCTACGGACAGGGGGTTCAGCCCCAGCATTTT. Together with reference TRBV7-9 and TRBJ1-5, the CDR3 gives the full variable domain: DTGVSQNPRHKITKRGQNVTFRCDPISEHNRLYWYRQTLGQGPEFLTYFQNEAQLEKSRLLSDRFSAERPKGSFSTLEIQRTEQGDSAMYLCASSYGQGVQPQHFGDGTRLSIL.

CDR3 in amino acids: CASSGLRDSTYEQYF. CDR3 DNA sequence: TGTGCCAGCAGCGGTCTCCGGGACTCGACCTACGAGCAGTACTTC. The rearrangement uses TRBV6-2 or TRBV6-3 and TRBJ2-7; D is perhaps TRBD2 (6 bases). The ends were cut back, 6 bases at V and 2 bases at J, with 17 bases in the middle. This CDR3 is built from 15 residues. Germline CDR1 MNHEY, CDR2 SVGEGT.

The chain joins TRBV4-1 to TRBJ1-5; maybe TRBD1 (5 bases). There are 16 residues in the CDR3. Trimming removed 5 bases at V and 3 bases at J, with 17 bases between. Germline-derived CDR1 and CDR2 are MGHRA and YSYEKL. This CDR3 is CASSDRDEGLNQPQHF. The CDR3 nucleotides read TGCGCCAGCAGCGACCGAGACGAGGGGCTCAATCAGCCCCAGCATTTT.